Presented here are 26 T cell receptor beta chains from one specimen sequenced in a study of T-cell reconstitution after alpha-beta-depleted transplantation in children. Unique molecular identifiers featured in how the TCRbeta library was prepared. MiXCR, run by TCRdb on the PCR reads, gives a single entry per CDR3 protein. The sample consists of about 110,000 distinct CDR3 sequences, around 6.4% of them appearing once. The source was PBMCs, mostly from graft donor cells, collected 360 days after TCRalphabeta/CD19-depleted stem cell transplant. The source of these receptors is a male patient between 2 and 15 years old who had a stem cell transplant for acute lymphoblastic leukemia, so the T cells may come from the graft donor.

This clonotype was picked up many times. The rearrangement links TRBV24-1 to TRBJ2-6, with D perhaps matching TRBD1 or TRBD2 (5 bases each). V shed 2 bases and J shed 1 base, with 8 bases lying between them. There are 16 residues in the CDR3. Germline V CDR1 and CDR2: KGHDR, SFDVKD. The CDR3 is CATSDWDPSGANVLTF. As DNA, the CDR3 is TGTGCCACCAGTGATTGGGACCCTTCTGGGGCCAACGTCCTGACTTTC.

The chain combines TRBV7-2 with TRBJ2-1; 13 bases agree with TRBD2. This CDR3 has 15 residues. Germline V gene sequence: CDR1 SGHTA, CDR2 FQGNSA. V was clipped by 2 bases and J by 8 bases; unmatched bases: 3. The CDR3 DNA reads as TGTGCCAGCAGCTTAAATGGACTAGCGGGAGATGAGCAGTTCTTC. This gives the protein CASSLNGLAGDEQFF.

This clonotype was seen many times. This chain connects TRBV9 to TRBJ2-2; D is perhaps TRBD1 or TRBD2 (5 bases each). Germline loops: CDR1 SGDLS, CDR2 YYNGEE. Trimming stripped 0 bases from V and 7 bases from J, with 13 bases between. This CDR3 comprises 15 residues. The CDR3 DNA reads TGTGCCAGCAGCGTAGTTTCCGGGGCTGGCGGGGAGCTGTTTTTT. Protein product: CASSVVSGAGGELFF.

This clonotype has a count of ten or more. The rearrangement joins TRBV28 to TRBJ2-3; 9 bases line up with TRBD2. This CDR3 contains 15 residues. The trim removed 7 bases at V and 4 bases at J, leaving 9 bases unmatched. The germline CDR1 and CDR2 sequences are MDHEN and SYDVKM. The CDR3 loop reads CASKGAGGLADTQYF. CDR3 nucleotides: TGTGCCAGCAAAGGGGCGGGGGGGCTAGCAGATACGCAGTATTTT.

The rearrangement joins TRBV7-8 to TRBJ2-7; no reliable D call. V lost 1 base, J lost 6 bases, and 13 bases lay in between. The V gene's germline CDR1 is SGHVS and CDR2 FQNEAQ. CDR3 length: 14 residues. CDR3 nucleotide sequence: TGTGCCAGCAGCTTAGGTATTCTGGCTATCGAGCAGTACTTC. It specifies CASSLGILAIEQYF.

The chain has TRBV6-5 and TRBJ2-7; unclear D gene. The CDR3 is 13 amino acids. V lost 4 bases, J lost 5 bases, and 12 bases lay in between. Germline CDR1 MNHEY, CDR2 SVGAGI. The CDR3 DNA reads TGTGCCAGCAGTTTCCCATCCCTAAACGAGCAGTACTTC. Protein product: CASSFPSLNEQYF.

This chain uses TRBV28 with TRBJ2-3, with TRBD2 matching over 8 bases. The CDR3 has 15 residues. Germline assignment: CDR1 MDHEN and CDR2 SYDVKM. Trimming took 4 bases from V and 2 from J; bases not matched to a gene: 5. As DNA, the CDR3 is TGTGCCAGCAGTTACGGGACTAGATACACAGATACGCAGTATTTT. As protein: CASSYGTRYTDTQYF.

This clonotype has just a few counts. The gene calls are TRBV7-3 and TRBJ1-5; 11 bases align to TRBD1. CDR3 length equals 17 residues. The V segment lost 4 bases and the J segment 5 bases; nucleotides outside the gene matches: 10. Germline-derived CDR1 and CDR2 are SGHTA and FQGTGA. The CDR3 coding sequence is TGTGCCAGCAGCTCGGGCCCCGGGACAGGGGGAGATCAGCCCCAGCATTTT. This encodes CASSSGPGTGGDQPQHF.

This clonotype has a count of ten or more. This chain joins TRBV20-1 and TRBJ2-3; TRBD2 agrees at 11 bases. CDR3 size: 15 residues. V shed 4 bases, J shed 1 base, and the junction held 4 bases outside the gene matches. Germline V gene lookup returns CDR1 DFQATT and CDR2 SNEGSKA (reference sequence). DNA for the CDR3: TGCAGTGCTATTAGCGGGGGGGCTGGCACAGATACGCAGTATTTT. Its protein product is CSAISGGAGTDTQYF.

A few counts support this clonotype. The V gene is TRBV7-2, the J gene TRBJ2-7, with TRBD1 as a possible D gene (6 bases). The CDR3 runs 11 residues. Germline V gene data show CDR1 as SGHTA and CDR2 as FQGNSA. The CDR3 coding sequence is TGTTCCTCAGGCAGGGGATACGAGCAGTACTTC. Its translation: CSSGRGYEQYF.

This clonotype has more than one count but fewer than ten. The gene calls are TRBV9 and TRBJ2-3; the D call may be TRBD1 or TRBD2 (6 bases each). CDR1 and CDR2 from the germline V gene are SGDLS and YYNGEE. The germline V and J ends were trimmed by 0 bases and 3 bases, with 11 bases remaining between them. The CDR3 is 15 residues long. The CDR3 protein is CASSVEGGRTDTQYF. The CDR3 coding sequence is TGTGCCAGCAGCGTAGAAGGGGGGAGGACAGATACGCAGTATTTT.

The chain couples TRBV11-2 to TRBJ2-3, with D hard to call. Germline CDR1 is SGHAT and CDR2 is FQNNGV. This CDR3 contains 15 residues. The ends were cut back, 0 bases at V and 0 bases at J, with 7 bases in the middle. The CDR3 sequence: CASSLDHVSTDTQYF. The CDR3, as DNA: TGTGCCAGCAGCTTAGATCATGTCAGCACAGATACGCAGTATTTT.

The sample holds many counts of this clonotype. This chain connects TRBV7-2 to TRBJ2-5; D is undetermined. The CDR3 totals 13 residues. V was pared by 8 bases and J by 1 base, with 11 bases between. Germline CDR1 reads SGHTA; CDR2 reads FQGNSA. The CDR3 sequence: CASRYPIQETQYF. CDR3 in DNA: TGTGCCAGCCGATACCCTATCCAAGAGACCCAGTACTTC.

This clonotype was found many times. The rearrangement links TRBV11-3 to TRBJ2-3, with no clear D. Germline CDR1 is SGHNT and CDR2 is YENEEA. V shed 1 base and J shed 3 bases, with 11 bases lying between them. The CDR3 loop spans 15 amino acids. The CDR3 DNA sequence: TGTGCCAGCAGCTTAGGGGTAGCAGTAACAGATACGCAGTATTTT. Encoded protein: CASSLGVAVTDTQYF. The variable domain in full, completed from reference TRBV11-3 and TRBJ2-3, reads EAGVVQSPRYKIIEKKQPVAFWCNPISGHNTLYWYLQNLGQGPELLIRYENEEAVDDSQLPKDRFSAERLKGVDSTLKIQPAELGDSAVYLCASSLGVAVTDTQYFGPGTRLTVL.

The rearrangement joins TRBV5-6 to TRBJ2-7; possibly TRBD1 for D (6 bases). The CDR3 extends over 13 amino acids. From germline, CDR1 is SGHDT and CDR2 YYEEEE. CDR3 DNA: TGTGCATACCAAGGGGGACAAGGCTACGAGCAGTACTTC. The encoded protein is CAYQGGQGYEQYF. Filled out from reference TRBV5-6 and TRBJ2-7, the complete variable domain reads DAGVTQSPTHLIKTRGQQVTLRCSPKSGHDTVSWYQQALGQGPQFIFQYYEEEERQRGNFPDRFSGHQFPNYSSELNVNALLLGDSALYLCAYQGGQGYEQYFGPGTRLTVT.

Ten or more counts support this clonotype. V gene TRBV30 combines with J gene TRBJ2-1, with unresolved D. Trimming took off 8 bases at V and 8 bases at J, with 19 bases between the two ends. CDR1 is GTSNPN and CDR2 is SVGIG in the germline V gene (reference sequence). CDR3 length equals 13 residues. In DNA form, the CDR3 reads TGTGCCGGAGATCGCTTGCGTGGGGATGAGCAGTTCTTC. Amino acids: CAGDRLRGDEQFF. Variable domain in full (rest from reference TRBV30 and TRBJ2-1): SQTIHQWPATLVQPVGSPLSLECTVEGTSNPNLYWYRQAAGRGLQLLFYSVGIGQISSEVPQNLSASRPQDRQFILSSKKLLLSDSGFYLCAGDRLRGDEQFFGPGTRLTVL.

This sequence joins TRBV4-1 and TRBJ1-3, with 7 bases identical to TRBD1. The CDR3 extends over 16 amino acids. V was clipped by 0 bases and J by 7 bases; unmatched bases: 9. Germline CDR1 MGHRA, CDR2 YSYEKL. CDR3 sequence (DNA): TGCGCCAGCAGCCAAGATCGCAGGGGGAAGCGGAACACCATATATTTT. Protein sequence: CASSQDRRGKRNTIYF.

Many counts were recorded for this clonotype. The chain employs TRBV7-2 and TRBJ1-5, with 7 bases aligning to TRBD1. This CDR3 contains 16 residues. The junction had 12 bases not matched to a gene; V was cut back by 4 bases and J by 6 bases. Germline CDR1 SGHTA, CDR2 FQGNSA. CDR3 sequence: CASSSRALTGTQPQHF. The CDR3, as DNA: TGTGCCAGCAGCTCCCGGGCCCTGACAGGGACTCAGCCCCAGCATTTT.

This clonotype was counted at least ten times. The chain has TRBV7-9 and TRBJ2-7, with D possibly matching TRBD1 (5 bases). The CDR3 covers 12 residues. Trimming cost V 2 bases and J 6 bases, with 8 bases left between them. CDR1 and CDR2 from the germline V gene are SEHNR and FQNEAQ (reference sequence). The CDR3 spells CASSLQGAEQYF. The CDR3 bases are TGTGCCAGCAGCTTACAGGGCGCCGAGCAGTACTTC.

This clonotype was detected a few times. The J gene is TRBJ1-1, the V gene TRBV11-1; 7 positions match TRBD1. The trim removed 2 bases at V and 1 base at J, leaving 13 bases unmatched. Germline CDR1 reads SGHAT; CDR2 reads FQDESV (reference sequence). The CDR3 loop spans 18 amino acids. Here the CDR3 reads CASSLRLRGRPPNTEAFF. The CDR3 coding sequence is TGTGCCAGCAGCTTACGCCTTAGGGGGCGACCGCCGAACACTGAAGCTTTCTTT.

This clonotype showed up many times. The chain couples TRBV7-8 to TRBJ2-7; the D gene is possibly TRBD2 (5 bases). V was clipped by 4 bases and J by 4 bases, with 17 bases between them. Germline CDR1 is SGHVS and CDR2 is FQNEAQ. The CDR3 contains 15 residues. The CDR3 sequence: CASSSPRGAEYEQYF. CDR3 DNA: TGTGCCAGCAGCTCACCCCGAGGAGCGGAATACGAGCAGTACTTC.

This clonotype was counted only a few times. J is TRBJ2-2 and V is TRBV9; TRBD1 matches at 7 bases. Germline V CDR1 and CDR2: SGDLS, YYNGEE. V gave up 4 bases and J gave up 6 bases; unmatched junction bases: 9. CDR3 length: 15 residues. CDR3 nucleotide sequence: TGTGCCAGCAGCTCCCCGACAGGGAAGGCCGGGGAGCTGTTTTTT. This sequence encodes CASSSPTGKAGELFF.

This clonotype was seen ten or more times. V is TRBV28 and J is TRBJ2-7, with D unclear. The germline CDR1 and CDR2 sequences are MDHEN and SYDVKM. The CDR3 spans 15 residues. Trimming pared 6 bases from V and 5 bases from J, leaving 20 bases between. The CDR3 DNA follows: TGTGCCAGCAGGTCCCCGGGCCCCAGAACGAACGAGCAGTACTTC. Residues: CASRSPGPRTNEQYF.

This clonotype showed up many times. V usage is TRBV7-9 and J usage is TRBJ2-3; D call uncertain. This CDR3 is 15 amino acids long. The V end lost 4 bases, the J end lost 0 bases, and 11 bases lay between the germline ends. Germline CDR1 SEHNR, CDR2 FQNEAQ (reference sequence). The CDR3 here is CASSSPGRSTDTQYF. CDR3 nucleotide sequence: TGTGCCAGCAGCTCCCCCGGGCGGAGCACAGATACGCAGTATTTT.

This clonotype has more than one count but fewer than ten. The J gene is TRBJ2-7, the V gene TRBV7-2; TRBD1 matches 7 bases. Unmatched junction bases numbered 13, after V lost 5 bases and J lost 3 bases. This CDR3 has 16 residues. Germline loops: CDR1 SGHTA, CDR2 FQGNSA. The DNA for the CDR3 is TGTGCCAGCAGCCCGTGGTTTGACCAGGGGGTCTACGAGCAGTACTTC. Translating it yields CASSPWFDQGVYEQYF.

This clonotype has just a few counts. The V gene is TRBV7-8, the J gene TRBJ1-5, with D perhaps matching TRBD1 (6 bases). The germline CDR1 and CDR2 sequences are SGHVS and FQNEAQ. Trimming stripped 2 bases from V and 7 bases from J, with 15 bases between. The CDR3 runs to 15 residues. The DNA for the CDR3 is TGTGCCAGCAGCTTATTGGGGGGGGCAGAGCAGCCCCAGCATTTT. This gives the protein CASSLLGGAEQPQHF.